This entry lists 13 T cell receptor beta chains sequenced from one sample in a study of T cell responses to AZD1222 COVID-19 vaccine. Measured with immunoSEQ multiplex PCR; TCRdb has only the in-frame clones, and not every one. The data contain about 110,000 clones, 70% to 90% of them singletons. The sample was peripheral blood, taken 28 days after the second AZD1222 dose. These TCRs come from an adult who received the AZD1222 COVID-19 vaccine.

J is TRBJ2-2 and V is TRBV10-3; tentative D call: TRBD2 (6 bases). This CDR3 region has 15 residues. Trimming removed 5 bases at V and 3 bases at J, with 13 bases between. CDR1 and CDR2 from the germline V gene are ENHRY and SYGVKD. The CDR3 bases are TGTGCCATCAGTCCGTTGGGGGGAGACACCGGGGAGCTGTTTTTT. Its translation: CAISPLGGDTGELFF.

The chain carries TRBV6-1 and TRBJ2-3; 7 positions agree with TRBD2. Germline trimming cut 3 bases from V and 0 bases from J; bases unmatched to any gene: 3. Germline CDR1 is MNHNS and CDR2 is SASEGT. The CDR3 is 15 amino acids. The CDR3, as DNA: TGTGCCAGCAGTGAGGCTAGCGGTAGCACAGATACGCAGTATTTT. Its translation: CASSEASGSTDTQYF.

The chain carries TRBV30 and TRBJ2-3; D unclear. Trimming took off 1 base at V and 4 bases at J, with 6 bases between the two ends. Germline CDR1 is GTSNPN and CDR2 is SVGIG (reference sequence). This CDR3 spans 12 amino acids. The CDR3, as DNA: TGTGCCTGGAGTGAGGCGGCAGATACGCAGTATTTT. It encodes CAWSEAADTQYF.

This clone occurred a few times. The chain has TRBV6-4 and TRBJ2-2; D gene unclear. The CDR3 has 13 amino acids. V shed 0 bases and J shed 3 bases, with 2 bases lying between them. The germline V gene encodes CDR1 MRHNA and CDR2 SNTAGT. CDR3 in DNA: TGTGCCAGCAGTGACTCAGACACCGGGGAGCTGTTTTTT. Its protein product is CASSDSDTGELFF.

The sample holds one count of this clone. This CDR3 reads CSVRQAPQEQFF. The CDR3 DNA reads as TGCAGCGTTAGACAGGCACCCCAAGAGCAGTTCTTC. The chain couples TRBV29-1 to TRBJ2-1, with a possible D match to TRBD1 (6 bases). Per the germline V gene, CDR1 is SQVTM and CDR2 is ANQGSEA. The CDR3 has 12 residues. Deletions cut 5 bases from V and 10 bases from J, with 15 bases between.

The chain links TRBV5-1 to TRBJ1-6, with 8 bases fitting TRBD1. Germline CDR1 reads SGHRS; CDR2 reads YFSETQ. This CDR3 is built from 16 residues. After removal of 0 bases from V and 6 bases from J, the junction contained 5 bases not matched to a gene. The CDR3 reads CASSLGDRSFNSPLHF. The CDR3 DNA follows: TGCGCCAGCAGCTTGGGGGACAGGAGTTTTAATTCACCCCTCCACTTT. Combining the CDR3 with reference TRBV5-1 and TRBJ1-6 gives the whole variable domain KAGVTQTPRYLIKTRGQQVTLSCSPISGHRSVSWYQQTPGQGLQFLFEYFSETQRNKGNFPGRFSGRQFSNSRSEMNVSTLELGDSALYLCASSLGDRSFNSPLHFGNGTRLTVT.

The chain is built from TRBV4-1 and TRBJ1-6; TRBD1 agrees at 7 bases. This CDR3 has 17 residues. V shed 0 bases, J shed 5 bases, and the junction held 7 bases outside the gene matches. Germline V gene data show CDR1 as MGHRA and CDR2 as YSYEKL. CDR3 DNA: TGCGCCAGCAGCCAAGATAGGGCCAGGGGGAATAATTCACCCCTCCACTTT. Translating gives CASSQDRARGNNSPLHF.

The rearrangement joins TRBV24-1 to TRBJ2-2; 8 bases line up with TRBD1. Germline-derived CDR1 and CDR2 are KGHDR and SFDVKD. This CDR3 is built from 16 residues. J lost 1 base, V lost 2 bases, and 2 bases had no gene match. CDR3 residues: CATSDYGQGNTGELFF. The CDR3 region has the DNA TGTGCCACCAGTGATTATGGACAGGGGAACACCGGGGAGCTGTTTTTT.

The chain carries TRBV19 and TRBJ2-7, with unresolved D. The V end lost 6 bases, the J end lost 6 bases, and 21 bases lay between the germline ends. Per germline, CDR1 LNHDA and CDR2 SQIVND (reference sequence). The CDR3 covers 15 residues. CDR3 protein: CASSTVGLSTSEQYF. CDR3 in DNA: TGTGCCAGTAGCACCGTCGGCCTTTCGACCAGCGAGCAGTACTTC.

In DNA, the CDR3 is TGTGCCAGCAGTGAAAGTAGTACCCAATACAATGAGCAGTTCTTC. Translation: CASSESSTQYNEQFF. The rearrangement joins TRBV2 to TRBJ2-1; D not resolved. The CDR3 consists of 15 residues. From germline, CDR1 is SNHLY and CDR2 FYNNEI. Deletions cut 2 bases from V and 4 bases from J, with 12 bases between. Full variable domain (outside the CDR3, taken from reference TRBV2 and TRBJ2-1): EPEVTQTPSHQVTQMGQEVILRCVPISNHLYFYWYRQILGQKVEFLVSFYNNEISEKSEIFDDQFSVERPDGSNFTLKIRSTKLEDSAMYFCASSESSTQYNEQFFGPGTRLTVL.

This chain links TRBV3-1 (or the pseudogene TRBV3-2) with TRBJ2-7; D tentatively fits TRBD1 or TRBD2 (5 bases each). The CDR3 runs 11 residues. Germline V gives CDR1 LGHDT, CDR2 YNNKEL (reference sequence). The V and J ends lost 3 bases and 6 bases respectively, with 6 bases between them. As DNA, the CDR3 is TGTGCCAGCAGCCATGGGACCGAGCAGTACTTC. Amino acids: CASSHGTEQYF.

The rearrangement uses TRBV19 and TRBJ1-1; possibly TRBD1 for D (5 bases). Trimming pared 3 bases from V and 8 bases from J, leaving 7 bases between. The CDR3 is 11 amino acids. The germline V gene encodes CDR1 LNHDA and CDR2 SQIVND (reference sequence). CDR3 bases: TGTGCCAGTAGTATGACAGAAGAAGCTTTCTTT. Translation: CASSMTEEAFF.

The chain is built from TRBV4-2 and TRBJ2-1; D assignment may be TRBD1 or TRBD2 (5 bases each). This CDR3 has 14 amino acids. V lost 1 base and J 9 bases, leaving 13 bases between the germline ends. Germline CDR1 and CDR2: LGHNA and YNFKEQ. In nucleotides, the CDR3 is TGTGCCAGCAGCCAAGGGGGACGGATGGGTGAGCAGTTCTTC. It specifies CASSQGGRMGEQFF.